This is a list of T cell receptor beta chains from one sample in a study of shared clonotypes between healthy human individuals. Generated by immunoSEQ multiplex PCR, the TCRdb table keeps only in-frame clones and is missing some. Here the sample spans 2 million to 2.5 million clones, roughly 90% being singletons. Sequencing was performed on naive CD4+ T cells from PBMCs. The receptors stem from a young man in good health. Some clones in this sample may be carry-over from other donors' samples. The CDR3 runs from the conserved cysteine through the conserved F or W. Fields, in order: CDR3 DNA, CDR3 protein, V gene, D gene, J gene. D genes are given only for firm matches.

TGTGCCAGCTCACCTGGGGGGCTCCCTGGAAACACCATATATTTT	CASSPGGLPGNTIYF	TRBV18	-	TRBJ1-3
TGTGCCAGCCCAAGGTGGGACGAGCAGTACTTC	CASPRWDEQYF	TRBV6-9	-	TRBJ2-7
TGTGCCAGCAGCAAACGACAGGATGAAGCTTTCTTT	CASSKRQDEAFF	TRBV7-9	-	TRBJ1-1
TGTGCCAGCAGCCCTCAAACTCTCACCGGGGAGCTGTTTTTT	CASSPQTLTGELFF	TRBV28	-	TRBJ2-2
TGCGCCAGCAGCGGACAGGACAACTACGAGCAGTACTTC	CASSGQDNYEQYF	TRBV5-1	TRBD1	TRBJ2-7
TGTGCCAGCAGTTTATGGGCTAATGAAAAACTGTTTTTT	CASSLWANEKLFF	TRBV28	-	TRBJ1-4
TGTGCCTCGCGTCGTGCGAGCTCCTACGAGCAGTACTTC	CASRRASSYEQYF	TRBV30	-	TRBJ2-7
TGTGCCAGCAGCCGAAACGCCGGGACACCCGATCAGCCCCAGCATTTT	CASSRNAGTPDQPQHF	TRBV2	-	TRBJ1-5
TGTGCCAGCAGTTACTCGGCGAAGTTTTACACTGAAGCTTTCTTT	CASSYSAKFYTEAFF	TRBV6-5	-	TRBJ1-1
TGTGCCAGCAGTTACTCGATGGTTAAAGCCGGGGAGCTGTTTTTT	CASSYSMVKAGELFF	TRBV6-5	-	TRBJ2-2